The next 29 T cell receptor beta chains were all read from a single sample in a study of beta chain features in type 1 diabetes. The sequenced template was cDNA made from the entire isolated RNA. Assay: immunoSEQ multiplex PCR; the TCRdb copy retains only in-frame clones and omits some. Among 400,000 to 500,000 clones listed, approximately 15% were seen once. Sequenced material: naive CD4+ T cells from blood. Receptor source: a man aged 25-45 years in good health.

The chain joins TRBV29-1 to TRBJ2-1, with 8 positions matching TRBD2. The CDR3 is made up of 13 amino acids. The germline gives CDR1 SQVTM, CDR2 ANQGSEA. V dropped 7 bases and J dropped 7; count of bases not matched to a gene: 9. The CDR3 spells CSAPGLARNEQFF. CDR3 DNA sequence: TGCAGCGCCCCTGGACTAGCTAGAAATGAGCAGTTCTTC.

J is TRBJ2-5 and V is TRBV28; D is possibly TRBD1 (5 bases). V lost 4 bases to trimming and J lost 5 bases, with 23 bases between them. This CDR3 spans 17 amino acids. CDR1 is MDHEN and CDR2 is SYDVKM in the germline V gene. For the CDR3, the DNA is TGTGCCAGCAGTTACCGACAGTCACCCCTTAAGAGGGAGACCCAGTACTTC. This translates into CASSYRQSPLKRETQYF.

This clone was seen a few times. CDR3: CASSLLAGFTDTQYF. The CDR3 region has the DNA TGTGCCAGCAGCTTGTTAGCGGGCTTCACAGATACGCAGTATTTT. The gene calls are TRBV7-9 and TRBJ2-3; 7 bases match TRBD2. After removal of 3 bases from V and 2 bases from J, the junction contained 5 bases not matched to a gene. Germline assignment: CDR1 SEHNR and CDR2 FQNEAQ (reference sequence). CDR3 length: 15 amino acids.

This clone was detected ten times or more. The genes are TRBV29-1 and TRBJ2-3, with 10 bases lining up with TRBD2. CDR3 size: 15 residues. Germline values: CDR1 SQVTM, CDR2 ANQGSEA. J lost 2 bases, V lost 4 bases, and 6 bases had no gene match. CDR3 region: CSVAITSGNTDTQYF. CDR3 bases: TGCAGCGTTGCGATTACTAGCGGGAACACAGATACGCAGTATTTT.

CDR3 sequence (DNA): TGTGCCATCACCTCCGTGCGAGCGGGCGAGCAGTACTTC. It encodes CAITSVRAGEQYF. J is TRBJ2-7 and V is TRBV10-3, with D possibly TRBD2 on 6 matching bases. Germline V gene lookup returns CDR1 ENHRY and CDR2 SYGVKD. Deletions cut 7 bases from V and 6 bases from J, with 16 bases between. The CDR3 sequence is 13 residues long.

Only a few counts were recorded for this clone. This chain connects TRBV5-1 to TRBJ1-6; D not resolved. Trimming took off 1 base at V and 9 bases at J, with 14 bases between the two ends. The CDR3 is made up of 15 amino acids. In germline, CDR1 is SGHRS, CDR2 YFSETQ. The CDR3 DNA is TGCGCCAGCAGCTTGCGGGTGGAGAAAGGTTCACCCCTCCACTTT. It yields the protein CASSLRVEKGSPLHF.

The DNA for the CDR3 is TGTGCCAGCAGCCAGATGGGGCCCGGGTTGAACACTGAAGCTTTCTTT. Amino acid sequence: CASSQMGPGLNTEAFF. This chain connects TRBV5-4 to TRBJ1-1; possible D gene TRBD1, 5 bases. Between the trimmed V and J ends, which lost 4 bases and 0 bases, there was a span of 16 bases. CDR3 length equals 16 residues. CDR1 is SGHNT, CDR2 YYREEE, per germline (reference sequence).

The rearrangement joins TRBV10-3 to TRBJ2-3; either TRBD1 or TRBD2 may supply D (6 bases each). V was shortened by 7 bases and J by 2 bases, with 13 bases between the two germline ends. CDR3 size: 14 residues. Per germline, CDR1 ENHRY and CDR2 SYGVKD. The CDR3 reads CAINHRGPTDTQYF. The DNA of the CDR3 is TGTGCCATCAACCACCGGGGGCCCACAGATACGCAGTATTTT.

The rearrangement links TRBV4-1 to TRBJ2-3; 9 bases map to TRBD2. This CDR3 spans 17 amino acids. Germline loops: CDR1 MGHRA, CDR2 YSYEKL. V dropped 0 bases and J dropped 1; count of bases not matched to a gene: 5. This chain's CDR3 is CASSQDSAGGRTDTQYF. The CDR3 coding sequence is TGCGCCAGCAGCCAAGATTCAGCGGGGGGCCGCACAGATACGCAGTATTTT.

This clone was observed a handful of times. The CDR3 reads CASSQVWNYGYTF. As DNA, the CDR3 is TGTGCCAGCAGCCAAGTATGGAACTATGGCTACACCTTC. J is TRBJ1-2 and V is TRBV14; no definite D call. Germline assignment: CDR1 SGHDN and CDR2 FVKESK. The length of the CDR3 is 13 residues. The ends were cut back, 1 base at V and 2 bases at J, with 5 bases in the middle.

The rearrangement links TRBV5-4 to TRBJ2-1; D perhaps matches TRBD2 (7 bases). This CDR3 is 13 amino acids long. Trimming shortened V by 0 bases and J by 8 bases, and 9 bases separated the two germline ends. The V gene's germline CDR1 is SGHNT and CDR2 YYREEE (reference sequence). In DNA form, the CDR3 reads TGTGCCAGCAGCTTGGCCGGGGGGCATGAGCAGTTCTTC. Protein sequence: CASSLAGGHEQFF.

The chain couples TRBV6-5 to TRBJ1-2; 10 bases align to TRBD1. This CDR3 contains 13 residues. CDR1 is MNHEY, CDR2 SVGAGI, per germline. The junction had 4 bases not matched to a gene; V was cut back by 6 bases and J by 6 bases. Here the CDR3 reads CASRRGTGDGYTF. The CDR3 nucleotides read TGTGCCAGCAGGAGAGGGACAGGGGATGGCTACACCTTC.

This chain joins TRBV29-1 and TRBJ1-2, with D uncertain. There are 11 residues in the CDR3. V lost 8 bases to trimming and J lost 8 bases, with 15 bases between them. Germline V CDR1 and CDR2: SQVTM, ANQGSEA. The CDR3 DNA reads TGCAGCACCGGACGGCTAGGGGGCTACACCTTC. Amino acids: CSTGRLGGYTF. Variable domain in full (rest from reference TRBV29-1 and TRBJ1-2): SAVISQKPSRDICQRGTSLTIQCQVDSQVTMMFWYRQQPGQSLTLIATANQGSEATYESGFVIDKFPISRPNLTFSTLTVSNMSPEDSSIYLCSTGRLGGYTFGSGTRLTVV.

The J gene is TRBJ2-1, the V gene TRBV30; the D call may be TRBD1 or TRBD2 (5 bases each). In germline, CDR1 is GTSNPN, CDR2 SVGIG (reference sequence). V lost 3 bases to trimming and J lost 12 bases, with 15 bases between them. The length of the CDR3 is 12 residues. The CDR3 DNA reads as TGTGCCTGGAGGGGGGACCTGGGGCGGCAGTTCTTC. Its translation is CAWRGDLGRQFF.

The table lists this clone with a few counts. The chain recombines TRBV7-9 with TRBJ2-1; D is tentatively TRBD1 or TRBD2 (5 bases each). The CDR3 length is 12 residues. V lost 2 bases, J lost 8 bases, and 7 bases lay in between. CDR1 is SEHNR, CDR2 FQNEAQ, per germline (reference sequence). This CDR3 is CASSLRDDEQFF. Written as DNA, the CDR3 is TGTGCCAGCAGCTTAAGGGACGATGAGCAGTTCTTC. The whole variable domain, remainder taken from reference TRBV7-9 and TRBJ2-1, is DTGVSQNPRHKITKRGQNVTFRCDPISEHNRLYWYRQTLGQGPEFLTYFQNEAQLEKSRLLSDRFSAERPKGSFSTLEIQRTEQGDSAMYLCASSLRDDEQFFGPGTRLTVL.

V is TRBV10-3 and J is TRBJ2-1, with 8 bases that match TRBD2. The CDR3 spans 17 residues. The trim removed 3 bases at V and 3 bases at J, leaving 10 bases unmatched. Germline V lookup: CDR1 ENHRY, CDR2 SYGVKD. CDR3 sequence: CAISDSSRGAIYNEQFF. The CDR3 DNA sequence: TGTGCCATCAGTGATTCATCGCGGGGGGCCATCTACAATGAGCAGTTCTTC.

The chain employs TRBV7-9 and TRBJ2-5; no definite D call. The germline gives CDR1 SEHNR, CDR2 FQNEAQ (reference sequence). The CDR3 extends over 12 amino acids. Deletions cut 4 bases from V and 3 bases from J, with 6 bases between. Here the CDR3 reads CASSYEKETQYF. CDR3 nucleotide sequence: TGTGCCAGCAGCTATGAGAAAGAGACCCAGTACTTC.

The V and J genes are TRBV11-3 and TRBJ2-7; 9 bases match TRBD1. V was clipped by 4 bases and J by 2 bases; unmatched bases: 3. Per germline, CDR1 SGHNT and CDR2 YENEEA. This CDR3 contains 14 residues. The CDR3 sequence: CASSSRDRAYEQYV. For the CDR3, the DNA is TGTGCCAGCAGCTCCCGGGACAGGGCCTACGAGCAGTACGTC.

V and J are TRBV29-1 and TRBJ1-1, with 8 nucleotides matching TRBD1. CDR1 and CDR2 from the germline V gene are SQVTM and ANQGSEA. This CDR3 comprises 14 residues. The V and J ends lost 5 bases and 5 bases, in that order; junction bases with no gene match: 10. The CDR3 nucleotides read TGCAGCGTTAAACGGACAGGGTTGGAGACTGAAGCTTTCTTT. Amino acid sequence: CSVKRTGLETEAFF.

The chain links TRBV30 to TRBJ2-3; TRBD1 agrees at 7 bases. CDR3 length: 15 residues. The germline V gene encodes CDR1 GTSNPN and CDR2 SVGIG (reference sequence). V shed 4 bases and J 0 bases; nucleotides not matched to a gene: 7. The CDR3 here is CAWIIPDRSTDTQYF. CDR3 DNA sequence: TGTGCCTGGATAATACCGGACAGGAGCACAGATACGCAGTATTTT.

The chain links TRBV2 to TRBJ1-2, with no clear D. The CDR3 has 11 residues. Germline V gene sequence: CDR1 SNHLY, CDR2 FYNNEI. With 8 bases removed from V and 4 bases from J, the gap between germline ends came to 8 bases. The chain's CDR3 is CASQASYGYTF. The CDR3 region has the DNA TGTGCCAGCCAGGCAAGCTATGGCTACACCTTC.

This rearrangement joins TRBV7-9 to TRBJ2-5; weak D call: TRBD1 (6 bases). V was pared by 5 bases and J by 5 bases, with 9 bases between. The CDR3 loop spans 12 amino acids. The germline V gene has CDR1 SEHNR and CDR2 FQNEAQ (reference sequence). CDR3 protein: CASSRQVETQYF. The CDR3 DNA follows: TGTGCCAGCAGCAGACAGGTGGAGACCCAGTACTTC. The variable domain in full, completed from reference TRBV7-9 and TRBJ2-5, reads DTGVSQNPRHKITKRGQNVTFRCDPISEHNRLYWYRQTLGQGPEFLTYFQNEAQLEKSRLLSDRFSAERPKGSFSTLEIQRTEQGDSAMYLCASSRQVETQYFGPGTRLLVL.

The chain uses TRBV7-9 and TRBJ2-7; TRBD1 is a possible D gene (8 bases). This CDR3 is built from 13 residues. V lost 5 bases and J 5 bases, leaving 13 bases between the germline ends. Germline CDR1 is SEHNR and CDR2 is FQNEAQ (reference sequence). Written as DNA, the CDR3 is TGTGCCAGCAGCCGGACAGGGACTAACGAGCAGTACTTC. This sequence encodes CASSRTGTNEQYF.

The chain employs TRBV14 and TRBJ1-4; the D gene is possibly TRBD1 (6 bases). The CDR3 contains 14 residues. CDR1 is SGHDN and CDR2 is FVKESK in the germline V gene. The germline V and J ends were trimmed by 0 bases and 10 bases, with 12 bases remaining between them. The CDR3 is CASSQDLKGGKLFF. The CDR3 DNA reads as TGTGCCAGCAGCCAAGATTTGAAAGGGGGAAAACTGTTTTTT.

This clone was detected only a few times. At the DNA level, this CDR3 is encoded by other sequences in the same sample as well. The chain combines TRBV7-2 with TRBJ1-1, with D maybe TRBD1 (6 bases). The germline gives CDR1 SGHTA, CDR2 FQGNSA. This CDR3 is built from 15 residues. Trimming took off 0 bases at V and 0 bases at J, with 8 bases between the two ends. CDR3 nucleotides: TGTGCCAGCAGCTTAGCTGGACAGATGAACACTGAAGCTTTCTTT. Protein product: CASSLAGQMNTEAFF.

The chain has TRBV4-2 and TRBJ2-1; D unresolved. With 3 bases removed from V and 6 bases from J, the gap between germline ends came to 6 bases. Germline CDR1 LGHNA, CDR2 YNFKEQ. The CDR3 totals 12 residues. CDR3 in amino acids: CASSHQRNEQFF. CDR3 nucleotide sequence: TGTGCCAGCAGCCACCAGCGCAATGAGCAGTTCTTC.

In this sample, this clone turned up a few times. The chain employs TRBV9 and TRBJ2-1; 8 bases are a match to TRBD2. V trimming: 3 bases; J trimming: 2 bases; junction bases outside the gene matches: 4. The CDR3 consists of 15 residues. CDR1 is SGDLS, CDR2 YYNGEE, per germline. CDR3 DNA: TGTGCCAGCAGCGAACTAGCGGCTCCCTACAATGAGCAGTTCTTC. This sequence encodes CASSELAAPYNEQFF. Combining the CDR3 with reference TRBV9 and TRBJ2-1 gives the whole variable domain DSGVTQTPKHLITATGQRVTLRCSPRSGDLSVYWYQQSLDQGLQFLIQYYNGEERAKGNILERFSAQQFPDLHSELNLSSLELGDSALYFCASSELAAPYNEQFFGPGTRLTVL.

This clone was observed a few times. The J gene is TRBJ2-1, the V gene TRBV7-9; D not resolved. V lost 3 bases, J lost 8 bases, and 11 bases lay in between. CDR1 SEHNR and CDR2 FQNEAQ come from the germline V gene (reference sequence). The CDR3 sequence is 13 residues long. The CDR3 here is CASSFPGPYEQFF. The DNA of the CDR3 is TGTGCCAGCAGCTTCCCAGGTCCTTATGAGCAGTTCTTC.

The V and J genes are TRBV5-6 and TRBJ1-5; TRBD1 might be the D (6 bases). Germline-derived CDR1 and CDR2 are SGHDT and YYEEEE. V gave up 2 bases and J gave up 2 bases, with 11 bases separating them. The CDR3 has 15 amino acids. The CDR3 sequence: CASSLQGKGNQPQHF. As DNA, the CDR3 is TGTGCCAGCAGCTTACAGGGCAAGGGCAATCAGCCCCAGCATTTT.